Listed below are T cell receptor beta chains from one sample, sequenced in a study of blood T cell repertoires in COVID-19. Only in-frame clones appear in the TCRdb table, and some are missing; sequencing was by immunoSEQ multiplex PCR. The sample has a few hundred thousand clones; around 89% are singletons. Specimen: PBMCs or T cells enriched from blood (not recorded which). These receptor sequences come from a woman in her twenties or thirties who had recovered from COVID-19. The CDR3 runs from the conserved cysteine through the conserved F or W. The D gene is left open where the match is weak. A row's size may be missing; if present it is once, few, many or a size class.

cdr3_nt,cdr3_aa,d_call,cdr3_length,clone_size,v_call,j_call
TGTGCCAGCAGTTTAATACAGGGAGTGACCGGGGAGCTGTTTTTT,CASSLIQGVTGELFF,.,15,.,TRBV28,TRBJ2-2
TGTGCCAGCAGTTTAAGCCCCGGACAGGGTTTCGGCTACACCTTC,CASSLSPGQGFGYTF,TRBD1,15,.,TRBV28,TRBJ1-2
TGTGCCTGGAGTACTCAAAGGGGAAGGGGAGCTTTCTTT,CAWSTQRGRGAFF,.,13,few,TRBV30,TRBJ1-1
TGTGCCAGCAGTTTATTGGGGACAGGGGGCTTGGAGACCCAGTACTTC,CASSLLGTGGLETQYF,TRBD1,16,few,TRBV28,TRBJ2-5
TGTGCCAGCTCGTCGAGAAGGGAGAGCTCCTATAATTCACCCCTCCACTTT,CASSSRRESSYNSPLHF,.,17,few,TRBV18,TRBJ1-6
TGTGCCAGCAGCCCCTGGGACAGGGTTTACTCTGGAAACACCATATATTTT,CASSPWDRVYSGNTIYF,TRBD1,17,.,TRBV7-9,TRBJ1-3
TGCGCCAGCACCGGGGACAGGTTGGGCACTGAAGCTTTCTTT,CASTGDRLGTEAFF,TRBD1,14,.,TRBV4-3,TRBJ1-1
TGCGCCAGCAAAACAGGGGATTGGGTTTTAGGCTCTGGGGCCAACGTCCTGACTTTC,CASKTGDWVLGSGANVLTF,TRBD1,19,.,TRBV5-1,TRBJ2-6
TGCGCCAGCAGTTTCAGGGGGCTCGGCACAGATACGCAGTATTTT,CASSFRGLGTDTQYF,TRBD1,15,.,TRBV5-1,TRBJ2-3
TGTGCCTGGAGTCGAGGGCACGGCACTGAAGCTTTCTTT,CAWSRGHGTEAFF,.,13,.,TRBV30,TRBJ1-1
TGTGCCAGCAGCGTAGAGGCGGGGTGGGATAATGGCTACACCTTC,CASSVEAGWDNGYTF,.,15,.,TRBV9,TRBJ1-2
TGTGCCAGCAGTTACGACAGGGACGGATATCAGCCCCAGCATTTT,CASSYDRDGYQPQHF,TRBD1,15,few,TRBV6-5,TRBJ1-5
TGTGCCAGCAGTGAAAGACAGGGCCCGGAGACCCAGTACTTC,CASSERQGPETQYF,TRBD1,14,.,TRBV6-1,TRBJ2-5
TGTGCCAGCACGCGACAGGGGTTTAATACCTACGAGCAGTACTTC,CASTRQGFNTYEQYF,TRBD1,15,.,TRBV5-6,TRBJ2-7
TGTGCCAGCAAACCAGGGCGGGAAGAAAAACTGTTTTTT,CASKPGREEKLFF,.,13,.,TRBV28,TRBJ1-4
TGCAGCGGAACCGGGACTAGCGGGAACTCCTACGAGCAGTACTTC,CSGTGTSGNSYEQYF,TRBD2,15,.,TRBV29-1,TRBJ2-7
TGTGCCAGCAGTTCGGGGGGGGCTCGCGGCTACACCTTC,CASSSGGARGYTF,.,13,.,TRBV12-3/TRBV12-4,TRBJ1-2
TGCGCCAGCAGCCAAGGGCTAGCGGGAGTCGGCGGGGAGCTGTTTTTT,CASSQGLAGVGGELFF,TRBD2,16,.,TRBV4-1,TRBJ2-2
TGCAGTGCTAGTCCACTGACAGTCCTGTCCTACGAGCAGTACTTC,CSASPLTVLSYEQYF,.,15,.,TRBV20-1,TRBJ2-7
TGTGCCAGCAGTTTCTACGGGACAGCAAACACTGAAGCTTTCTTT,CASSFYGTANTEAFF,TRBD1,15,once,TRBV27,TRBJ1-1
TGTGCCAGTACTGGGGACAGTTTAAATGAAAAACTGTTTTTT,CASTGDSLNEKLFF,TRBD1,14,.,TRBV19,TRBJ1-4
TGTGCCATCCCCAGCGGCCCAACTAATGAAAAACTGTTTTTT,CAIPSGPTNEKLFF,.,14,.,TRBV10-3,TRBJ1-4
TGTGCCAGCAGCAATGCATACACTAGCGGGAACGAGCAGTTCTTC,CASSNAYTSGNEQFF,TRBD2,15,.,TRBV3-1/TRBV3-2,TRBJ2-1
TGTGCCAGCAGTCAGGGTCGAGATACGCAGTATTTT,CASSQGRDTQYF,.,12,few,TRBV28,TRBJ2-3
TGTGCCAGCAGCTCCGAGGCTGTCGATACGCAGTATTTT,CASSSEAVDTQYF,.,13,.,TRBV9,TRBJ2-3
TGCAGTGCTAGTTCCCCCTACAGTGAAAAACTGTTTTTT,CSASSPYSEKLFF,.,13,.,TRBV20-1,TRBJ1-4
TGCGCCAGCAGCACCGGACAGGGTGAGGGATATGGCTACACCTTC,CASSTGQGEGYGYTF,TRBD1,15,.,TRBV5-1,TRBJ1-2
TGTGCCAGCAGCCAACCGACAGGGCAGACTACCACCGGGGAGCTGTTTTTT,CASSQPTGQTTTGELFF,TRBD1,17,.,TRBV7-9,TRBJ2-2
TGTGCCAGCAGTTACTCCCCAGCGGGCCTCCAAGAGACCCAGTACTTC,CASSYSPAGLQETQYF,.,16,.,TRBV6-2/TRBV6-3,TRBJ2-5
TGTGCCAGCAGCTTAGGGTCGACAGGGTTCGAGGAGCAGTACTTC,CASSLGSTGFEEQYF,TRBD1,15,.,TRBV11-2,TRBJ2-7
TGCAGCGTGACAGAAAGCTCCTACAATGAGCAGTTCTTC,CSVTESSYNEQFF,.,13,.,TRBV29-1,TRBJ2-1
TGTGCCAGCTCACCAATTCTGCCAACTCAATATGGCTACACCTTC,CASSPILPTQYGYTF,.,15,.,TRBV18,TRBJ1-2
TGTGCCAGCAGCTTGGGAGGCCTTCGAGGGAATTTTCGCAATCAGCCCCAGCATTTT,CASSLGGLRGNFRNQPQHF,.,19,.,TRBV5-5,TRBJ1-5